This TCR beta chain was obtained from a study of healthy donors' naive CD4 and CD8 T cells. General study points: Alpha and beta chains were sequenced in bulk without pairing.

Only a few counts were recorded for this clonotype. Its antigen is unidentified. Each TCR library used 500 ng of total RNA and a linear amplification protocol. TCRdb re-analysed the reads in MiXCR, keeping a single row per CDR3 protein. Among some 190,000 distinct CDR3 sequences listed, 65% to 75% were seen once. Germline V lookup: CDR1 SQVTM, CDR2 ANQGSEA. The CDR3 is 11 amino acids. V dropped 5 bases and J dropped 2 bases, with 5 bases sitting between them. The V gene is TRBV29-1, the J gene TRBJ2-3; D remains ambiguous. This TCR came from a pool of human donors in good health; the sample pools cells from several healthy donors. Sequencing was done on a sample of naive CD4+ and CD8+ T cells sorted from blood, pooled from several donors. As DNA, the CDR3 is TGCAGCGTTCGCCTCACAGATACGCAGTATTTT. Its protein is CSVRLTDTQYF.